One T cell receptor beta chain is described in this entry. Germline V CDR1 and CDR2: GTSNPN, SVGIG (reference sequence). The CDR3 loop spans 17 amino acids. Losses at the gene ends were 1 base for V and 0 bases for J; bases not matched to a gene: 11. In the authors' methods: For nucleated cells, counts were estimated from reference gene primer amplification. Some clones are missing from TCRdb's copy, which holds only in-frame ones; the method was immunoSEQ multiplex PCR. V and J calls and clone size come straight from that table; D and trimming were deduced from the DNA. The table shows around 260,000 clones, with 70% to 90% occurring only once. The sample is drawn from a study of blood T cell repertoires in COVID-19. Study-level information: Acute and convalescent COVID-19 samples came from the United States, Italy and Spain. PBMCs, B-cell-depleted T cells, or T cells provided the cDNA or gDNA that made up the material.

The rearrangement uses TRBV30 and TRBJ2-7; 8 nucleotides align to TRBD2. The TCR sequence derives from a man in his sixties who had recovered from COVID-19. Sequences were obtained from peripheral blood. CDR3 nucleotides: TGTGCCTGGAGTGGCGGTCGGGAGGGCCTTAACTCCTACGAGCAGTACTTC. Its protein product is CAWSGGREGLNSYEQYF.